At least ten counts were recorded for the clone carrying this T cell receptor (beta chain). Germline assignment: CDR1 MNHNS and CDR2 SASEGT. V lost 4 bases and J 1 base, leaving 10 bases between the germline ends. This CDR3 is built from 14 residues. Amplifying from RNA transcripts, the study obtained TCR beta CDR3 regions. An opening RT-PCR round employed HTBI primers and preceded a second-round multiplex PCR. MiXCR was run by TCRdb on the multiplex PCR reads, yielding one entry per CDR3 protein. The table includes 150,000 or so distinct CDR3 sequences, over 35% detected once. The data are from a study of Graves' ophthalmopathy and Graves' hyperthyroidism.

What was sequenced was peripheral blood. The sequence came from a woman aged 35 to 49 with Graves' ophthalmopathy. The J gene is TRBJ1-1, the V gene TRBV6-1; D is uncertain. The CDR3 region has the DNA TGTGCCAGCAGTGCCCCCCCAAAGAACACTGAAGCTTTCTTT. Protein product: CASSAPPKNTEAFF.